These 16 T cell receptor beta chains share one sample of origin, sequenced in a study of shared clonotypes between healthy human individuals. The assay was immunoSEQ multiplex PCR, and TCRdb's table has in-frame clones only and misses some. Altogether 2 million to 3 million clones are present, over 85% being singletons, with the ten largest covering approximately 0.37%. The sequenced sample consisted of naive CD4+ T cells from PBMCs. As for subset: CD45RA+ positively selected. The receptors derive from a man aged 18 to 30 in good health. Some clones in this sample may be carry-over from other donors' samples.

The rearrangement joins TRBV5-1 to TRBJ2-6; D ambiguous. CDR1 SGHRS and CDR2 YFSETQ come from the germline V gene. This CDR3 contains 16 residues. Trimming took off 0 bases at V and 2 bases at J, with 9 bases between the two ends. CDR3 nucleotides: TGCGCCAGCAGCTTGGTTGGCCGGGCTGGGGCCAACGTCCTGACTTTC. Amino acids: CASSLVGRAGANVLTF.

Details on this clone: Within the sample, other DNA sequences also encode this same CDR3. This chain connects TRBV5-6 to TRBJ2-5; tentative D call: TRBD2 (5 bases). CDR3 length: 13 amino acids. The V and J ends lost 4 bases and 5 bases respectively, with 12 bases between them. Germline CDR1 reads SGHDT; CDR2 reads YYEEEE. The CDR3 DNA reads as TGTGCCAGCAGCCCCTCCGGGGTGGAGACCCAGTACTTC. Its protein is CASSPSGVETQYF.

Only a few counts were recorded for this clone. The identical CDR3 is also encoded by other nucleotide sequences in the sample. The chain recombines TRBV5-1 with TRBJ2-1; D ambiguous. Trimming left V 2 bases short and J 0 bases short, with 3 bases between. Germline V CDR1 and CDR2: SGHRS, YFSETQ. There are 13 residues in the CDR3. CDR3 sequence: CASSLGSYNEQFF. The CDR3 DNA reads TGCGCCAGCAGCTTAGGCTCCTACAATGAGCAGTTCTTC.

The rearrangement uses TRBV4-1 and TRBJ2-7; D remains ambiguous. Germline V gives CDR1 MGHRA, CDR2 YSYEKL. This CDR3 region has 15 residues. Deletions cut 0 bases from V and 6 bases from J, with 15 bases between. The CDR3 region is CASSQDFQEPSEQYF. The CDR3 nucleotides read TGCGCCAGCAGCCAAGATTTCCAAGAACCTAGCGAGCAGTACTTC.

The rearrangement joins TRBV15 to TRBJ2-5, with 7 bases matching TRBD2. The CDR3 runs 13 residues. The V gene's germline CDR1 is LNHNV and CDR2 YYDKDF (reference sequence). V was clipped by 3 bases and J by 4 bases; unmatched bases: 2. The CDR3 here is CATSRGLLETQYF. DNA of the CDR3: TGTGCCACCAGCAGGGGACTATTAGAGACCCAGTACTTC.

The rearrangement links TRBV15 to TRBJ2-5; a weak D match, TRBD1 (5 bases). Trimming shortened V by 0 bases and J by 9 bases, and 14 bases separated the two germline ends. Germline CDR1 LNHNV, CDR2 YYDKDF (reference sequence). This CDR3 is 14 amino acids long. CDR3 protein: CATSRDLGQVAQYF. The CDR3 DNA sequence: TGTGCCACCAGCAGAGATCTGGGGCAAGTGGCCCAGTACTTC. The full variable domain, with the rest looked up from reference TRBV15 and TRBJ2-5, is DAMVIQNPRYQVTQFGKPVTLSCSQTLNHNVMYWYQQKSSQAPKLLFHYYDKDFNNEADTPDNFQSRRPNTSFCFLDIRSPGLGDTAMYLCATSRDLGQVAQYFGPGTRLLVL.

The gene calls are TRBV15 and TRBJ1-5, with 9 nucleotides matching TRBD1. The ends lost 3 bases at V and 5 bases at J; junction bases unmatched: 8. This CDR3 contains 16 residues. Germline V gene data show CDR1 as LNHNV and CDR2 as YYDKDF (reference sequence). CDR3 residues: CATSSREGQGDQPQHF. In nucleotides, the CDR3 is TGTGCCACCAGCAGCCGCGAGGGACAGGGCGATCAGCCCCAGCATTTT.

The chain uses TRBV5-4 and TRBJ1-2; TRBD1 matches 8 bases. J lost 3 bases, V lost 4 bases, and 5 bases had no gene match. Germline V gene data show CDR1 as SGHNT and CDR2 as YYREEE (reference sequence). The CDR3 spans 14 residues. CDR3 in amino acids: CASSPGQEHYGYTF. The CDR3 nucleotides are TGTGCCAGCAGCCCGGGACAGGAGCACTATGGCTACACCTTC.

The V call is TRBV6-1, the J call TRBJ2-7; D is possibly TRBD1 or TRBD2 (5 bases each). Germline V gene sequence: CDR1 MNHNS, CDR2 SASEGT. The CDR3 totals 13 residues. V lost 3 bases and J lost 9, with 15 bases in between. DNA for the CDR3: TGTGCCAGCAGTGATCCCAGGGCCAGCGGGCAGTACTTC. As protein: CASSDPRASGQYF.

The chain uses TRBV28 and TRBJ2-7, with a possible D match to TRBD2 (5 bases). Trimming removed 3 bases from V and 0 bases from J, with 12 bases in between. The CDR3 covers 15 residues. From germline, CDR1 is MDHEN and CDR2 SYDVKM. In DNA, the CDR3 is TGTGCCAGCAGTTTCGGCGGGTCCAACTCCTACGAGCAGTACTTC. Encoded protein: CASSFGGSNSYEQYF.

The J gene is TRBJ1-1, the V gene TRBV7-8; D call uncertain. V dropped 1 base and J dropped 9 bases, with 9 bases sitting between them. This CDR3 spans 12 amino acids. From germline, CDR1 is SGHVS and CDR2 FQNEAQ. The CDR3 is CASSLGTSKAFF. As DNA, the CDR3 is TGTGCCAGCAGCTTAGGGACCTCTAAAGCTTTCTTT.

The chain has TRBV28 and TRBJ2-1, with D possibly TRBD1 on 5 matching bases. The V end lost 6 bases, the J end lost 6 bases, and 15 bases lay between the germline ends. Germline loops: CDR1 MDHEN, CDR2 SYDVKM. This CDR3 is 14 amino acids long. Here the CDR3 reads CASSSTRQSNEQFF. As DNA, the CDR3 is TGTGCCAGCAGCTCCACCCGACAGAGCAATGAGCAGTTCTTC.

V usage is TRBV2 and J usage is TRBJ2-7; possible D gene TRBD2, 5 bases. Trimming removed 1 base at V and 6 bases at J, with 10 bases between. Germline CDR1 reads SNHLY; CDR2 reads FYNNEI. The CDR3 has 13 amino acids. CDR3 sequence reads: CASSEGTSGEQYF. The CDR3 DNA reads as TGTGCCAGCAGTGAAGGGACTTCAGGCGAGCAGTACTTC.

This sequence joins TRBV2 and TRBJ2-3; 10 bases match TRBD2. After removal of 8 bases from V and 3 bases from J, the junction contained 8 bases not matched to a gene. Germline CDR1 and CDR2: SNHLY and FYNNEI. This CDR3 has 15 amino acids. The CDR3 loop reads CASGLLAGVTDTQYF. The CDR3, as DNA: TGTGCCAGCGGGCTCCTAGCGGGAGTAACAGATACGCAGTATTTT.

Points on this clone: Other DNA sequences in this sample translate to the same CDR3. V and J are TRBV9 and TRBJ2-1, with 10 bases lining up with TRBD2. Germline V gives CDR1 SGDLS, CDR2 YYNGEE. The CDR3 totals 16 residues. After removal of 0 bases from V and 4 bases from J, the junction contained 4 bases not matched to a gene. The CDR3 nucleotides read TGTGCCAGCAGCGTAGGAGGACTAGCGGTGTACAATGAGCAGTTCTTC. Its protein is CASSVGGLAVYNEQFF.

V usage is TRBV28 and J usage is TRBJ1-5; TRBD1 is a possible D gene (5 bases). This CDR3 comprises 15 residues. The ends were cut back, 4 bases at V and 5 bases at J, with 15 bases in the middle. Germline lookup yields CDR1 MDHEN and CDR2 SYDVKM. In DNA, the CDR3 is TGTGCCAGCAGTTCCCCGGGCAGGGAGGATCAGCCCCAGCATTTT. Translated: CASSSPGREDQPQHF.